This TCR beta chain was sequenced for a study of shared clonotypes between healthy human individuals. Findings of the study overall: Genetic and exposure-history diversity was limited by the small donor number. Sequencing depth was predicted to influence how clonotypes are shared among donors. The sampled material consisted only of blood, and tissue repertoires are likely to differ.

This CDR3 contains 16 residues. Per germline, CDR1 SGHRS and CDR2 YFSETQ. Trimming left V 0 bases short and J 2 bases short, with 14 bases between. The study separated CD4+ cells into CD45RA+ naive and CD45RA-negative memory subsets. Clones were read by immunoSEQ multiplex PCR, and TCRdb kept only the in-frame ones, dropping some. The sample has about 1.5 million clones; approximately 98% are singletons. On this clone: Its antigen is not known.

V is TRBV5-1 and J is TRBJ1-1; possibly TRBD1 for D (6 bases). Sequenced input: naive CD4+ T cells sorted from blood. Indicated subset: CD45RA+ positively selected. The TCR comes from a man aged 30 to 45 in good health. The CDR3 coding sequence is TGCGCCAGCAGCTTGGCCGGGACATCTTTTAACACTGAAGCTTTCTTT. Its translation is CASSLAGTSFNTEAFF.